Below are 24 T cell receptor gamma chains sequenced from a single sample in a study of gamma-delta chains in newborns, infants, children. TCRdb made new clone calls on the reads using CATT. The top ten clones hold under 50% of a sample with 1,500 to 2,000 gamma-chain clones, 12% of them seen once. Sequenced: blood. All receptors come from a child who was a newborn, infant or young child, either healthy, febrile or measles-vaccinated (not recorded which).

There are a few counts of this clone. A far larger clone lies a single base away; this is likely a read error. Other DNA sequences in this specimen translate into the identical CDR3. The CDR3 reads CALWEVRELGKKIKVF. DNA of the CDR3: TGTGCCTTGTGGGAGGTGCGGGAGTTGGGTAAAAAAATCAAGGTATTT. The V call is TRGV9, the J call TRGJP. This CDR3 comprises 16 residues. The germline V gene has CDR1 GITISATS and CDR2 ISYDGTV (reference sequence).

This clone was detected only a few times. The V gene is TRGV9, the J gene TRGJP. Germline V gene data show CDR1 as GITISATS and CDR2 as ISYDGTV (reference sequence). The CDR3 spans 17 residues. With V trimmed by 0 bases and J by 7 bases, 6 bases remained unmatched. The CDR3 here is CALWEVPTELGKKIKVF. CDR3 nucleotide sequence: TGTGCCTTGTGGGAGGTGCCCACGGAGTTGGGCAAAAAAATCAAGGTATTT.

This clone is large in the sample. A read error likely explains this, since a far larger clone differs by one base. The J gene is TRGJP, the V gene TRGV9. The CDR3 runs 16 residues. After removal of 3 bases from V and 3 bases from J, the junction contained 2 bases not matched to a gene. In germline, CDR1 is GITISATS, CDR2 ISYDGTV (reference sequence). The DNA of the CDR3 is TGTGCCTTGTGGGAGATGCAAGAGTTGGGCAAAAAAATCAAGGTATTT. This translates into CALWEMQELGKKIKVF.

This clone came up a few times. The gene calls are TRGV9 and TRGJP. V lost 0 bases to trimming and J lost 10 bases; unmatched junction nucleotides: 6. Germline V lookup: CDR1 GITISATS, CDR2 ISYDGTV (reference sequence). CDR3 size: 16 residues. This CDR3 is CALWEVLGLGKKIKVF. As DNA, the CDR3 is TGTGCCTTGTGGGAGGTGTTGGGATTGGGCAAAAAAATCAAGGTATTT.

The CDR3, as DNA: TGTGCCTTGTGGGAGGCGGCGCAAGAGTTGGGCAAAAAAATCAAGGTATTT. Residues: CALWEAAQELGKKIKVF. The chain joins TRGV9 to TRGJP. V was clipped by 2 bases and J by 3 bases; unmatched bases: 4. Looked up from germline, CDR1 is GITISATS and CDR2 is ISYDGTV (reference sequence). This CDR3 spans 17 amino acids.

By sample fraction, this clone is medium-sized. At the DNA level, this CDR3 is encoded by other sequences in the same sample as well. The gene calls are TRGV9 and TRGJP. The CDR3 is 15 amino acids. V trimming: 0 bases; J trimming: 11 bases; junction bases outside the gene matches: 4. Germline V gene sequence: CDR1 GITISATS, CDR2 ISYDGTV (reference sequence). CDR3 region: CALWEVRMGKKIKVF. CDR3 coding DNA: TGTGCCTTGTGGGAGGTGCGGATGGGCAAAAAAATCAAGGTATTT.

With respect to this clone: The junction and the germline gene differ at one end; a read error may be behind it. The rearrangement links TRGV8 to TRGJ1 or TRGJ2. Germline V gene lookup returns CDR1 VENAVY and CDR2 YDSYNSRV. The CDR3 runs 13 residues. The CDR3 DNA reads TGTGCCACCTGGGATAGCCATTATTATAAGGAACTCTTT. Amino acid sequence: CATWDSHYYKELF.

This clone is judged medium-sized. V and J are TRGV9 and TRGJP. The germline V gene has CDR1 GITISATS and CDR2 ISYDGTV (reference sequence). Trimming cost V 3 bases and J 6 bases; bases outside gene matches: 8. This CDR3 comprises 17 residues. The CDR3 coding sequence is TGTGCCTTGTGGGAGCCAGAAGGAGAGTTGGGCAAAAAAATCAAGGTATTT. Protein product: CALWEPEGELGKKIKVF.

V usage is TRGV9 and J usage is TRGJP. The CDR3 is made up of 16 amino acids. From germline, CDR1 is GITISATS and CDR2 ISYDGTV (reference sequence). After removal of 2 bases from V and 6 bases from J, the junction contained 4 bases not matched to a gene. CDR3 DNA sequence: TGTGCCTTGTGGGAGGCCATAGAGTTGGGCAAAAAAATCAAGGTATTT. It yields the protein CALWEAIELGKKIKVF.

This clone was seen only a few times. The protein held in TCRdb is that of a much larger clone and does not match this DNA's translation at residue 7, likely because of a read error; the protein shown is translated from the DNA. V and J are TRGV9 and TRGJP. From germline, CDR1 is GITISATS and CDR2 ISYDGTV (reference sequence). The V segment lost 3 bases and the J segment 5 bases; nucleotides outside the gene matches: 4. The CDR3 runs 16 residues. The CDR3 sequence is CALWENKELGKKIKVF. The CDR3 DNA reads as TGTGCCTTGTGGGAGAACAAAGAGTTGGGCAAAAAAATCAAGGTATTT.

On this clone itself: This clone may be a read error of a much larger clone one base away. Other DNA sequences in the same sample also yield this CDR3. The gene calls are TRGV9 and TRGJP. This CDR3 has 17 residues. Germline assignment: CDR1 GITISATS and CDR2 ISYDGTV (reference sequence). CDR3 sequence (DNA): TGTGCCCTGTGGGAGGTACGACGGGAGTTGGGCAAAAAAATCAAGGTATTT. Protein product: CALWEVRRELGKKIKVF.

By share of the sample, this clone is medium-sized (0.01 to 0.1%). This sample includes further DNA sequences coding for the same CDR3. The CDR3 sequence: CALWEGQELGKKIKVF. The CDR3 DNA is TGTGCCTTGTGGGAAGGACAAGAGTTGGGCAAAAAAATCAAGGTATTT. The chain employs TRGV9 and TRGJP. Unmatched junction bases numbered 4, after V lost 4 bases and J lost 4 bases. CDR3 size: 16 residues. Germline V CDR1 and CDR2: GITISATS, ISYDGTV (reference sequence).

This clone is labeled as medium-sized. Other DNA sequences in this specimen translate into the identical CDR3. The rearrangement uses TRGV9 and TRGJP. The CDR3 covers 16 residues. Trimming at V came to 0 bases and at J to 7 bases, leaving 3 bases not matched to a gene. Germline V gene sequence: CDR1 GITISATS, CDR2 ISYDGTV (reference sequence). DNA of the CDR3: TGTGCCTTGTGGGAGGTGATTGAGTTGGGCAAAAAAATCAAGGTATTT. Its protein is CALWEVIELGKKIKVF.

The V gene is TRGV9, the J gene TRGJP. From germline, CDR1 is GITISATS and CDR2 ISYDGTV (reference sequence). The V gene end was trimmed by 1 base and the J gene end by 8 bases; junction bases not matched to a gene: 8. The CDR3 runs 17 residues. CDR3 sequence reads: CALWEVPIKLGKKIKVF. As DNA, the CDR3 is TGTGCCTTGTGGGAGGTCCCAATTAAGTTGGGCAAAAAAATCAAGGTATTT.

This clone rates as large. Other nucleotide sequences in the sample specify the same CDR3. The chain joins TRGV9 to TRGJP. The CDR3 covers 16 residues. The ends lost 3 bases at V and 4 bases at J; junction bases unmatched: 3. CDR1 and CDR2 from the germline V gene are GITISATS and ISYDGTV (reference sequence). This CDR3 reads CALWETQELGKKIKVF. CDR3 in DNA: TGTGCCTTGTGGGAGACCCAAGAGTTGGGCAAAAAAATCAAGGTATTT.

Points on this clone: A much larger clone differs from this one at a single base, so this may be a read error. Other nucleotide sequences in the sample specify the same CDR3. The rearrangement links TRGV9 to TRGJP. Germline V CDR1 and CDR2: GITISATS, ISYDGTV (reference sequence). This CDR3 has 17 amino acids. The CDR3 nucleotides read TGTGCCTTGTGGGAGGTGCGGCAAGAATTGGGCAAAAAAATCAAGGTATTT. Its translation: CALWEVRQELGKKIKVF.

Within the sample, this clone is large (0.1 to 1%). The rearrangement joins TRGV9 to TRGJP. V shed 6 bases and J 5 bases; nucleotides not matched to a gene: 4. The CDR3 runs to 15 residues. Per the germline V gene, CDR1 is GITISATS and CDR2 is ISYDGTV (reference sequence). The CDR3, as DNA: TGTGCCTTGTGGACCAAAGAGTTGGGCAAAAAAATCAAGGTATTT. This sequence encodes CALWTKELGKKIKVF.

To note about this clone: This may be a read error, as it is one base from a much larger clone. The genes are TRGV9 and TRGJP. The CDR3 extends over 15 amino acids. The V segment lost 4 bases and the J segment 5 bases; nucleotides outside the gene matches: 2. Germline values: CDR1 GITISATS, CDR2 ISYDGTV (reference sequence). In DNA, the CDR3 is TGTGCCTTGTGGGACAAAGAGTTGGGCAAAAAAATCAAGGTATTT. Amino acid sequence: CALWDKELGKKIKVF.

This clone has a handful of counts. V and J are TRGV9 and TRGJP. Germline values: CDR1 GITISATS, CDR2 ISYDGTV (reference sequence). V gave up 3 bases and J gave up 5 bases; unmatched junction bases: 7. This CDR3 comprises 17 residues. CDR3 sequence (DNA): TGTGCCTTGTGGGAGTCCCAAAAAGAGTTGGGCAAAAAAATCAAGGTATTT. Protein: CALWESQKELGKKIKVF.

Note on this clone: Germline and junction disagree at one end, which may indicate a read error. The sample holds other DNA sequences that translate to the same CDR3. The genes are TRGV9 and TRGJP. From germline, CDR1 is GITISATS and CDR2 ISYDGTV (reference sequence). The CDR3 spans 16 residues. CDR3 sequence reads: CALWDKEELGKKIKVF. In DNA, the CDR3 is TGTGCCTTGTGGGATAAAGAAGAGTTGGGCAAAAAGATCAAGGTATTT.

Regarding this clone: This specimen includes other DNA sequences encoding the same CDR3. The rearrangement joins TRGV9 to TRGJP. Trimming removed 0 bases from V and 7 bases from J; junction bases left unmatched: 6. CDR1 is GITISATS and CDR2 is ISYDGTV in the germline V gene (reference sequence). This CDR3 comprises 17 residues. The CDR3 protein is CALWEVPGELGKKIKVF. DNA for the CDR3: TGTGCCTTGTGGGAGGTGCCTGGGGAGTTGGGCAAAAAAATCAAGGTATTT.

As regards this clone: Possible read error: a much larger clone is one base away. Other DNA sequences from this sample encode an identical CDR3 as well. The chain links TRGV2 to TRGJ1 or TRGJ2. Germline V CDR1 and CDR2: EGSNGY, YDSYNSKV. This CDR3 contains 13 residues. The DNA of the CDR3 is TGCGCCACCTGGGACGGGCCGCATTATAAGAAACTCTTT. Translating gives CATWDGPHYKKLF.

This clone is labeled as medium-sized. Within the sample, other DNA sequences also encode this same CDR3. The CDR3 DNA sequence: TGTGCCTTGTGGGACTTACAAGAGTTGGGCAAAAAAATCAAGGTATTT. It encodes CALWDLQELGKKIKVF. The chain uses TRGV9 and TRGJP. The CDR3 spans 16 residues. With 4 bases clipped from V and 4 bases from J, the junction kept 4 bases outside the gene matches. Germline-derived CDR1 and CDR2 are GITISATS and ISYDGTV (reference sequence).

Points on this clone: Being one base from a much bigger clone, this may be a read error. The rearrangement links TRGV9 to TRGJP. Germline values: CDR1 GITISATS, CDR2 ISYDGTV (reference sequence). After removal of 2 bases from V and 7 bases from J, the junction contained 8 bases not matched to a gene. This CDR3 region has 17 residues. The CDR3 region has the DNA TGTGCCTTGTGGGAGGCCCCACATGAGTTGGGCAAAAAAATCAAGGTATTT. Residues: CALWEAPHELGKKIKVF.